This T cell receptor (beta chain) was identified in a study of cytotoxic CD8 clonotypes in ibrutinib-treated CLL. Findings and caveats of the study: Whereas clonality rose at ibrutinib response, it declined toward baseline at progression.

Target depth was 1 in 200,000 to 1 in 1 million T cells, about 10x per clonotype. Sequencing used immunoSEQ multiplex PCR; TCRdb keeps in-frame clones, though not all of them. The sample includes more than 200,000 clones, roughly 70% of them seen just once. To note about this clone: Its antigen is not identified.

Germline V gene lookup returns CDR1 GTSNPN and CDR2 SVGIG (reference sequence). Losses at the gene ends were 1 base for V and 1 base for J; bases not matched to a gene: 2. The CDR3 length is 14 residues. This clonotype was obtained from a human donor with chronic lymphocytic leukemia. Source: PBMCs, taken after 24 months of ibrutinib treatment. The J gene is TRBJ2-7, the V gene TRBV30; 9 bases match TRBD2. CDR3 sequence: CAWSGGGVSYEQYF. CDR3 DNA: TGTGCCTGGAGTGGCGGGGGGGTGTCCTACGAGCAGTACTTC.